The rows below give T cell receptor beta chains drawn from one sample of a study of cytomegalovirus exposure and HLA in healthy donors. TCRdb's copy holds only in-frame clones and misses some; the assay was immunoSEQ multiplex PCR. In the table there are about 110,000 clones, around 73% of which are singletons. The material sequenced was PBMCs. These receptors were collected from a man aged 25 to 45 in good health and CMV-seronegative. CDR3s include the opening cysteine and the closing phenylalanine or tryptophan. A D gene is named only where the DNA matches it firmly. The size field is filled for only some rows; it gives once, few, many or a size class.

CASTGQPSEQYF | TGCGCCAGCACCGGACAACCTTCCGAGCAGTACTTC | NA | NA | TRBJ2-7 | TRBV10-2
CASRYQGESLGYTF | TGTGCCAGCAGATACCAGGGGGAGTCTTTAGGCTACACCTTC | TRBD1 | NA | TRBJ1-2 | TRBV2
CASSPNVIGTSLEGYTF | TGTGCCAGCTCACCAAACGTTATCGGGACAAGCCTTGAAGGCTACACCTTC | NA | NA | TRBJ1-2 | TRBV18
CASRPGFDQPQHF | TGTGCCAGCAGACCCGGGTTTGATCAGCCCCAGCATTTT | NA | NA | TRBJ1-5 | TRBV27
CAIPNGVTFFGGYTF | TGTGCCATCCCGAACGGGGTAACTTTTTTTGGTGGCTACACCTTC | NA | NA | TRBJ1-2 | TRBV10-3
CASSHTSGGAGYEQFF | TGCGCCAGCAGCCACACTAGCGGGGGGGCTGGCTACGAGCAGTTCTTC | TRBD2 | NA | TRBJ2-1 | TRBV4-1
CASSADLAGATDTQYF | TGTGCCAGCAGCGCCGATCTAGCGGGGGCCACAGATACGCAGTATTTT | TRBD2 | NA | TRBJ2-3 | TRBV9
CASSPYSTGANVLTF | TGTGCCAGCTCACCTTACAGCACTGGGGCCAACGTCCTGACTTTC | NA | NA | TRBJ2-6 | TRBV18
CASSKPGDGAFF | TGTGCCAGCAGTAAACCCGGGGATGGGGCTTTCTTT | NA | few | TRBJ1-1 | TRBV6-6
CASSIRRQGYEQYF | TGTGCCAGTAGTATACGGCGGCAGGGCTACGAGCAGTACTTC | NA | NA | TRBJ2-7 | TRBV19
CASSTLPGTSNEKLFF | TGTGCCAGTAGTACACTACCCGGGACAAGTAATGAAAAACTGTTTTTT | NA | NA | TRBJ1-4 | TRBV19
CASSLMASTPDTQYF | TGTGCCAGCAGTTTAATGGCTAGTACGCCAGATACGCAGTATTTT | NA | NA | TRBJ2-3 | TRBV27
CAWEQKGQPNTEAFF | TGTGCCTGGGAGCAAAAGGGACAGCCGAACACTGAAGCTTTCTTT | TRBD1 | NA | TRBJ1-1 | TRBV30
CASSPRTGGTYGYTF | TGTGCCAGCAGCCCCAGGACAGGGGGAACCTATGGCTACACCTTC | TRBD1 | NA | TRBJ1-2 | TRBV6-5
CASSYTGGNYEQYF | TGTGCCAGCAGTTATACAGGGGGCAACTACGAGCAGTACTTC | TRBD1 | NA | TRBJ2-7 | TRBV6-5
CASSNRDRGPNQPQHF | TGTGCCAGCAGCAACCGGGACAGGGGGCCCAATCAGCCCCAGCATTTT | TRBD1 | NA | TRBJ1-5 | TRBV7-2
CASRTGGLDADTQYF | TGTGCCAGCAGAACAGGGGGCTTGGATGCAGATACGCAGTATTTT | TRBD1 | NA | TRBJ2-3 | TRBV6-1
CASGSGTEAFF | TGTGCCAGCGGAAGCGGCACTGAAGCTTTCTTT | NA | NA | TRBJ1-1 | TRBV7-2
CASSRAGQGVKSNEQFF | TGCGCCAGCAGCCGGGCGGGTCAGGGGGTAAAATCCAATGAGCAGTTCTTC | TRBD1 | NA | TRBJ2-1 | TRBV5-1
CASSWDSTTDTQYF | TGTGCCAGCAGCTGGGACAGTACCACAGATACGCAGTATTTT | TRBD1 | few | TRBJ2-3 | TRBV25-1
CASSPDRQDGRQPQHF | TGCGCCAGCAGCCCGGACCGACAGGACGGGAGGCAGCCCCAGCATTTT | NA | once | TRBJ1-5 | TRBV4-3
CASTTSWVTDTQYF | TGTGCCAGCACGACAAGCTGGGTAACAGATACGCAGTATTTT | NA | NA | TRBJ2-3 | TRBV2
CASSVEAGSTYEQYF | TGTGCCAGCAGCGTAGAGGCAGGGTCCACCTACGAGCAGTACTTC | NA | few | TRBJ2-7 | TRBV9
CASSIGLRAHEQFF | TGTGCCAGTAGTATAGGCTTGAGGGCCCATGAGCAGTTCTTC | NA | NA | TRBJ2-1 | TRBV19
CASSHTGDRSEAFF | TGTGCCAGCAGTCATACGGGGGACAGGAGTGAAGCTTTCTTT | TRBD1 | NA | TRBJ1-1 | TRBV6-5
CASSLTTGSVEKLFF | TGTGCCAGCAGCTTGACCACAGGGTCGGTTGAAAAACTGTTTTTT | NA | few | TRBJ1-4 | TRBV5-5
CASSGTGNEQFF | TGTGCCAGCAGCGGGACAGGGAACGAGCAGTTCTTC | TRBD1 | NA | TRBJ2-1 | TRBV9
CASVLAQYNEQFF | TGTGCCAGCGTCCTAGCTCAGTACAATGAGCAGTTCTTC | NA | NA | TRBJ2-1 | TRBV28
CASSVEDTVSYGYTF | TGTGCCAGCAGCGTAGAGGACACCGTTTCTTATGGCTACACCTTC | NA | few | TRBJ1-2 | TRBV9
CASSPSGLAGNTIYF | TGTGCCAGCAGTCCCTCGGGGTTGGCTGGAAACACCATATATTTT | NA | NA | TRBJ1-3 | TRBV6-5
CAWKSGRQTVDQPQHF | TGTGCCTGGAAGTCAGGCCGTCAAACCGTGGATCAGCCCCAGCATTTT | NA | NA | TRBJ1-5 | TRBV30
CASSQVTGAYNEQFF | TGTGCCAGCAGCCAAGTTACGGGGGCCTACAATGAGCAGTTCTTC | NA | NA | TRBJ2-1 | TRBV14
CASSSGTSGLTGELFF | TGCGCCAGCAGCTCCGGGACTAGCGGGCTCACCGGGGAGCTGTTTTTT | TRBD2 | once | TRBJ2-2 | TRBV5-1
CAHSGRNNEKLFF | TGTGCCCATAGCGGGCGGAATAATGAAAAACTGTTTTTT | NA | NA | TRBJ1-4 | TRBV25-1
CASSSEGKAFF | TGTGCCAGCAGCTCGGAGGGGAAAGCTTTCTTT | NA | NA | TRBJ1-1 | TRBV5-4
CASSKVGGHSTDTQYF | TGTGCCAGCAGTAAAGTCGGGGGTCATAGCACAGATACGCAGTATTTT | NA | NA | TRBJ2-3 | TRBV6-6
CAWSVLAGARQPQHF | TGTGCCTGGAGTGTCCTGGCAGGGGCTCGTCAGCCCCAGCATTTT | NA | NA | TRBJ1-5 | TRBV30
CASSGQFSGANVLTF | TGTGCCAGCAGTGGACAGTTCTCTGGGGCCAACGTCCTGACTTTC | NA | NA | TRBJ2-6 | TRBV27
CASSFRRNYSNQPQHF | TGTGCCAGCAGCTTTCGGCGGAACTATAGCAATCAGCCCCAGCATTTT | NA | few | TRBJ1-5 | TRBV5-4
CASSQGTGTNYGYTF | TGCGCCAGCAGCCAAGGGACGGGAACTAACTATGGCTACACCTTC | NA | NA | TRBJ1-2 | TRBV4-3
CSGLRDGAQHF | TGCAGCGGGCTGCGGGACGGAGCCCAGCATTTT | NA | NA | TRBJ1-5 | TRBV29-1
CASSQEAAVYNEQFF | TGCGCCAGCAGCCAAGAAGCTGCGGTCTACAATGAGCAGTTCTTC | NA | once | TRBJ2-1 | TRBV4-3
CATSREEGTSGELFF | TGTGCCACCAGCAGAGAGGAGGGGACGTCCGGGGAGCTGTTTTTT | NA | NA | TRBJ2-2 | TRBV15